The 18 T cell receptor beta chains listed next were all sequenced from one sample in a study of T cell repertoires and HLA-DP antigens. The antigens for these receptors are not known. Profiling relied on immunoSEQ multiplex PCR, and the TCRdb table lists in-frame clones only, not all of them. Counted here are 85,000 to 90,000 clones, about 89% occurring once; the ten biggest clones make up 1.7%. The sequencing input was CD4+ T cells from PBMCs. All receptors come from a man in his fifties or sixties in good health and CMV-seronegative.

The chain joins TRBV13 to TRBJ2-5; the D gene could be TRBD1 or TRBD2 (6 bases each). The CDR3 extends over 15 amino acids. Looked up from germline, CDR1 is PRHDT and CDR2 is FYEKMQ (reference sequence). Trimming cost V 5 bases and J 5 bases, with 18 bases left between them. The CDR3 spells CASSPQRGAMETQYF. The CDR3 DNA sequence: TGTGCCAGCAGCCCTCAGAGGGGGGCAATGGAGACCCAGTACTTC.

V is TRBV7-6 and J is TRBJ2-5; tentatively, D is TRBD2 (5 bases). Trimming took 8 bases from V and 0 from J, leaving 10 bases between them. This CDR3 region has 13 residues. Germline values: CDR1 SGHVS, CDR2 FNYEAQ. The CDR3 DNA is TGTGCCAGCGCCCGGGGTTACCAAGAGACCCAGTACTTC. It yields the protein CASARGYQETQYF.

J is TRBJ2-1 and V is TRBV28, with D unclear. The length of the CDR3 is 12 residues. The ends were cut back, 6 bases at V and 16 bases at J, with 19 bases in the middle. CDR1 is MDHEN, CDR2 SYDVKM, per germline. The CDR3 coding sequence is TGTGCCAGCAGCCAGATCCAAAGTAGGGTTTTCTTC. Its protein product is CASSQIQSRVFF.

The chain carries TRBV6-6 and TRBJ2-7; 15 bases agree with TRBD2. Losses at the gene ends were 6 bases for V and 2 bases for J; bases not matched to a gene: 2. This CDR3 region has 15 residues. Germline assignment: CDR1 MNHNY and CDR2 SVGAGI (reference sequence). The CDR3 loop reads CASSGLAGGPYEQYF. In DNA form, the CDR3 reads TGTGCCAGCAGCGGACTAGCGGGGGGGCCCTACGAGCAGTACTTC.

This clone has more than one count but fewer than ten. Other nucleotide sequences from this sample produce the same CDR3. The gene calls are TRBV30 and TRBJ1-1; D uncertain. The V gene's germline CDR1 is GTSNPN and CDR2 SVGIG (reference sequence). Trimming removed 0 bases at V and 2 bases at J, with 4 bases between. The CDR3 is 12 residues long. CDR3 in DNA: TGTGCCTGGAGTGTTCGTAACACTGAAGCTTTCTTT. It is translated as CAWSVRNTEAFF. The whole variable domain, filled in from reference TRBV30 and TRBJ1-1, reads SQTIHQWPATLVQPVGSPLSLECTVEGTSNPNLYWYRQAAGRGLQLLFYSVGIGQISSEVPQNLSASRPQDRQFILSSKKLLLSDSGFYLCAWSVRNTEAFFGQGTRLTVV.

V is TRBV7-8 and J is TRBJ2-1; 9 positions match TRBD1. CDR3 length equals 13 residues. J gave up 8 bases and V 4 bases, and 3 bases lay outside the gene matches. The germline V gene has CDR1 SGHVS and CDR2 FQNEAQ. CDR3 sequence: CASSYDRGYEQFF. The CDR3 DNA reads as TGTGCCAGCAGCTATGACAGGGGGTATGAGCAGTTCTTC.

Worth noting for this clone: The sample contains more than one DNA sequence encoding this CDR3. The chain combines TRBV6-1 with TRBJ2-7; 9 bases are a match to TRBD1. CDR1 is MNHNS, CDR2 SASEGT, per germline. The CDR3 runs to 15 residues. The ends lost 2 bases at V and 0 bases at J; junction bases unmatched: 2. The CDR3 reads CASSEPGQGSYEQYF. The CDR3 coding sequence is TGTGCCAGCAGTGAACCGGGACAGGGCTCCTACGAGCAGTACTTC.

This chain links TRBV18 with TRBJ1-5, with 7 bases aligning to TRBD1. The CDR3 extends over 14 amino acids. Germline V CDR1 and CDR2: KGHSH, LQKENI. The V gene end was trimmed by 4 bases and the J gene end by 5 bases; junction bases not matched to a gene: 5. The CDR3: CASSQQGVDQPQHF. The CDR3 DNA reads TGTGCCAGCTCACAGCAGGGGGTCGATCAGCCCCAGCATTTT.

This sequence joins TRBV6-1 and TRBJ1-3; the D gene is possibly TRBD1 (5 bases). Trimming pared 2 bases from V and 0 bases from J, leaving 14 bases between. This CDR3 is built from 17 residues. The germline V gene encodes CDR1 MNHNS and CDR2 SASEGT. For the CDR3, the DNA is TGTGCCAGCAGTGAAATACTTCCAGGGCTCTCTGGAAACACCATATATTTT. Amino acid sequence: CASSEILPGLSGNTIYF.

The V gene is TRBV19, the J gene TRBJ2-1, with 9 bases aligning to TRBD2. The CDR3 totals 16 residues. Germline CDR1 and CDR2: LNHDA and SQIVND (reference sequence). The V segment lost 5 bases and the J segment 3 bases; nucleotides outside the gene matches: 8. The CDR3 here is CASSAAGGLDYNEQFF. In nucleotides, the CDR3 is TGTGCCAGTAGTGCCGCGGGGGGGCTGGACTACAATGAGCAGTTCTTC.

The rearrangement links TRBV6-6 to TRBJ2-1, with no clear D. This CDR3 contains 14 residues. Deletions cut 6 bases from V and 8 bases from J, with 17 bases between. Germline V lookup: CDR1 MNHNY, CDR2 SVGAGI (reference sequence). The CDR3 DNA sequence: TGTGCCAGCAGACTCGAGGCCAGTGGGGATGAGCAGTTCTTC. Residues: CASRLEASGDEQFF.

J is TRBJ2-1 and V is TRBV5-4; the D gene could be TRBD1 or TRBD2 (5 bases each). V dropped 5 bases and J dropped 0 bases, with 12 bases sitting between them. The germline V gene encodes CDR1 SGHNT and CDR2 YYREEE (reference sequence). The CDR3 is made up of 15 amino acids. DNA of the CDR3: TGTGCCAGCAGTCACGCCGGGACCTCCTACAATGAGCAGTTCTTC. Amino acid sequence: CASSHAGTSYNEQFF.

The CDR3 nucleotides read TGTGCCAGCAGCTCGTTTCAGGGGACTTCTAATGAAAAACTGTTTTTT. Translation gives CASSSFQGTSNEKLFF. The V and J genes are TRBV7-8 and TRBJ1-4; tentatively, D is TRBD1 (6 bases). Germline CDR1 reads SGHVS; CDR2 reads FQNEAQ. V shed 4 bases and J shed 3 bases, with 15 bases lying between them. This CDR3 region has 16 residues.

V usage is TRBV4-2 and J usage is TRBJ1-5; D gene unclear. The V gene's germline CDR1 is LGHNA and CDR2 YNFKEQ. This CDR3 comprises 16 residues. Trimming left V 3 bases short and J 0 bases short, with 12 bases between. CDR3: CASSQPPDGSNQPQHF. In nucleotides, the CDR3 is TGTGCCAGCAGCCAGCCCCCGGACGGTAGCAATCAGCCCCAGCATTTT.

J is TRBJ2-6 and V is TRBV6-5; D gene unclear. V lost 6 bases and J lost 0, with 3 bases in between. The CDR3 loop spans 13 amino acids. CDR1 and CDR2 (germline): MNHEY, SVGAGI. The chain's CDR3 is CASRPSGANVLTF. In DNA, the CDR3 is TGTGCCAGCAGACCCTCTGGGGCCAACGTCCTGACTTTC.

The chain couples TRBV7-2 to TRBJ2-6; D is unresolved. CDR3 length: 15 residues. Trimming shortened V by 4 bases and J by 0 bases, and 7 bases separated the two germline ends. Germline values: CDR1 SGHTA, CDR2 FQGNSA. Here the CDR3 DNA reads TGTGCCAGCAGCTCCGACCACTCTGGGGCCAACGTCCTGACTTTC. Amino acids: CASSSDHSGANVLTF.

The chain recombines TRBV11-2 with TRBJ1-5; no firm D call. The germline V and J ends were trimmed by 5 bases and 9 bases, with 14 bases remaining between them. Germline loops: CDR1 SGHAT, CDR2 FQNNGV. The CDR3 has 13 amino acids. The CDR3 sequence is CASSLDRARPQHF. The CDR3 DNA reads as TGTGCCAGCAGCCTGGACCGAGCCAGGCCCCAGCATTTT. The full variable domain, with the rest looked up from reference TRBV11-2 and TRBJ1-5, is EAGVAQSPRYKIIEKRQSVAFWCNPISGHATLYWYQQILGQGPKLLIQFQNNGVVDDSQLPKDRFSAERLKGVDSTLKIQPAKLEDSAVYLCASSLDRARPQHFGDGTRLSIL.

The J gene is TRBJ1-2, the V gene TRBV6-4; 10 nucleotides align to TRBD1. The CDR3 extends over 18 amino acids. Germline V gene lookup returns CDR1 MRHNA and CDR2 SNTAGT. Trimming took 5 bases from V and 6 from J; bases not matched to a gene: 18. The CDR3 DNA follows: TGTGCCAGCAGTTATACTCAGGGCTGGGGACAGGGGATTAATGGCTACACCTTC. Its protein product is CASSYTQGWGQGINGYTF.